The 11 T cell receptor beta chains below come from one sample, sequenced in a study of shared clonotypes between healthy human individuals (dated by TCRdb to the early 2020s). The method was the immunoSEQ multiplex PCR assay. Sourced from immuneACCESS, this table was stored by TCRdb with only in-frame sequences that have V and J called. A share of the clones is absent; for the studies checked, an unresolved V gene accounts for under half, and the remainder has no known explanation. For this sample there are 2 million to 2.5 million clones; more than 80% appear just once. 0.35% to 0.45% of the sample comes from the top ten. Sequencing used naive CD4+ T cells from PBMCs. The cell subset or site label, read with the paper, signifies: CD45RA+ positively selected. These receptor sequences come from a man younger than 35 in good health. Some clones in this sample may be carry-over from other donors' samples.

CDR3 residues: CASSVGVTEAFF. The CDR3 nucleotides read TGTGCCAGCAGCGTAGGGGTAACTGAAGCTTTCTTT. V usage is TRBV2 and J usage is TRBJ1-1; D is perhaps TRBD1 (5 bases). The CDR3 runs 12 residues. CDR1 and CDR2 from the germline V gene are SNHLY and FYNNEI. V shed 6 bases and J shed 5 bases, with 10 bases lying between them.

In the case of this clone: Other DNA sequences in this specimen translate into the identical CDR3. The V gene is TRBV5-1, the J gene TRBJ2-7; D possibly uses TRBD1 or TRBD2 (5 bases each). The CDR3 length is 12 residues. Germline V gene data show CDR1 as SGHRS and CDR2 as YFSETQ. Trimming removed 0 bases at V and 4 bases at J, with 5 bases between. CDR3 DNA: TGCGCCAGCAGCTTGGGGGGGTACGAGCAGTACTTC. It is translated as CASSLGGYEQYF. Based on the CDR3 plus reference TRBV5-1 and TRBJ2-7, the full variable domain is KAGVTQTPRYLIKTRGQQVTLSCSPISGHRSVSWYQQTPGQGLQFLFEYFSETQRNKGNFPGRFSGRQFSNSRSEMNVSTLELGDSALYLCASSLGGYEQYFGPGTRLTVT.

V is TRBV5-1 and J is TRBJ2-5; 8 nucleotides line up with TRBD1. There are 15 residues in the CDR3. Trimming at V came to 4 bases and at J to 1 base, leaving 6 bases not matched to a gene. CDR1 and CDR2 (germline): SGHRS, YFSETQ. The CDR3 region has the DNA TGCGCCAGCAGCCAAATGGGACAGGCCCAAGAGACCCAGTACTTC. It specifies CASSQMGQAQETQYF.

In regard to this clone: The sample carries other DNA sequences with the same CDR3. The J gene is TRBJ2-1, the V gene TRBV5-8; D not certain. This CDR3 comprises 13 residues. V dropped 0 bases and J dropped 4 bases, with 5 bases sitting between them. CDR1 is SGHTS, CDR2 YDEGEE, per germline. This CDR3 reads CASSLASYNEQFF. DNA for the CDR3: TGTGCCAGCAGCTTGGCCAGTTACAATGAGCAGTTCTTC.

The chain recombines TRBV20-1 with TRBJ1-5; tentative D call: TRBD1 (5 bases). V was clipped by 1 base and J by 12 bases, with 10 bases between them. The CDR3 runs to 11 residues. Germline lookup yields CDR1 DFQATT and CDR2 SNEGSKA (reference sequence). In DNA form, the CDR3 reads TGCAGTGCTAGAGGAGGGACTTACCAGCATTTT. Encoded protein: CSARGGTYQHF.

Notes on this clone: Other DNA sequences within the sample encode an identical CDR3. The chain employs TRBV9 and TRBJ2-1; D is unclear. The CDR3 length is 15 residues. Germline loops: CDR1 SGDLS, CDR2 YYNGEE. Trimming left V 0 bases short and J 0 bases short, with 7 bases between. The CDR3, as DNA: TGTGCCAGCAGCGTAGGGTCAGGCTCCTACAATGAGCAGTTCTTC. Amino acids: CASSVGSGSYNEQFF.

V gene TRBV28 combines with J gene TRBJ2-7; a possible D gene is TRBD1 (5 bases). Germline CDR1 is MDHEN and CDR2 is SYDVKM. The CDR3 covers 14 residues. Deletions cut 10 bases from V and 4 bases from J, with 20 bases between. Here the CDR3 reads CATQVTGKNYEQYF. The CDR3, as DNA: TGTGCCACCCAGGTCACAGGAAAGAATTACGAGCAGTACTTC.

The gene calls are TRBV28 and TRBJ2-1, with 9 positions matching TRBD2. CDR1 and CDR2 from the germline V gene are MDHEN and SYDVKM. V gave up 9 bases and J gave up 0 bases; unmatched junction bases: 6. CDR3 length: 15 residues. Written as DNA, the CDR3 is TGTGCCAGTATAGCGGGAGAGAGCTCCTACAATGAGCAGTTCTTC. Its translation is CASIAGESSYNEQFF.

As DNA, the CDR3 is TGTGCCAGCAGCCGGACGTCTTCACCCCTCCACTTT. It specifies CASSRTSSPLHF. V and J are TRBV28 and TRBJ1-6; D not resolved. This CDR3 comprises 12 residues. From germline, CDR1 is MDHEN and CDR2 SYDVKM. Deletions cut 6 bases from V and 9 bases from J, with 9 bases between.

This sequence joins TRBV7-2 and TRBJ2-7, with no clear D. This CDR3 spans 14 amino acids. Looked up from germline, CDR1 is SGHTA and CDR2 is FQGNSA. Trimming shortened V by 4 bases and J by 2 bases, and 12 bases separated the two germline ends. As DNA, the CDR3 is TGTGCCAGCAGCTCCCCCGCCTCAACCTACGAGCAGTACTTC. It encodes CASSSPASTYEQYF.

The V call is TRBV2, the J call TRBJ2-6; D may be TRBD1 or TRBD2 (5 bases each). There are 16 residues in the CDR3. Trimming removed 5 bases from V and 4 bases from J, with 15 bases in between. CDR1 and CDR2 from the germline V gene are SNHLY and FYNNEI. DNA for the CDR3: TGTGCCAGCAGTTCCACGCGTCGGGGCGGGGCCAACGTCCTGACTTTC. It is translated as CASSSTRRGGANVLTF.